One and the same sample provided the 8 T cell receptor beta chains below, sequenced in a study of cytomegalovirus exposure and HLA in healthy donors. Primers: 60 Vbeta forward and 13 Jbeta reverse. TCRdb's copy holds only in-frame clones and misses some; the assay was immunoSEQ multiplex PCR. The sample holds 130,000 or so clones, 70% to 75% seen once. The source material was PBMCs. All receptors come from a woman in her 40s in good health and CMV-seropositive.

The chain joins TRBV18 to TRBJ1-5, with D perhaps matching TRBD1 (6 bases). The CDR3 is 16 residues long. Trimming left V 5 bases short and J 3 bases short, with 17 bases between. Germline V gene lookup returns CDR1 KGHSH and CDR2 LQKENI. As DNA, the CDR3 is TGTGCCAGCTCAACGGGAGGGGGGCCCTACAATCAGCCCCAGCATTTT. Its translation is CASSTGGGPYNQPQHF.

The chain uses TRBV19 and TRBJ1-5; tentatively, D is TRBD1 (5 bases). This CDR3 is built from 14 residues. Trimming took off 6 bases at V and 5 bases at J, with 14 bases between the two ends. The germline V gene encodes CDR1 LNHDA and CDR2 SQIVND (reference sequence). The CDR3 sequence is CASRGDRTYQPQHF. The CDR3 coding sequence is TGTGCCAGTAGAGGGGATCGGACATATCAGCCCCAGCATTTT.

This clone was recorded a few times. The V gene is TRBV15, the J gene TRBJ2-6; 9 nucleotides match TRBD1. J gave up 4 bases and V 5 bases, and 9 bases lay outside the gene matches. Germline V gene lookup returns CDR1 LNHNV and CDR2 YYDKDF (reference sequence). The CDR3 is 17 residues long. This CDR3 reads CATSGGDRASGANVLTF. The CDR3, as DNA: TGTGCCACCAGCGGGGGGGACAGGGCGTCCGGGGCCAACGTCCTGACTTTC.

V is TRBV30 and J is TRBJ1-1, with D hard to call. Deletions cut 2 bases from V and 1 base from J, with 8 bases between. Germline values: CDR1 GTSNPN, CDR2 SVGIG (reference sequence). The CDR3 is 13 amino acids. The CDR3 loop is CAWSFSQNTEAFF. DNA for the CDR3: TGTGCCTGGAGTTTTTCCCAGAACACTGAAGCTTTCTTT.

This chain connects TRBV2 to TRBJ2-3; 9 bases are shared with TRBD2. The germline V gene encodes CDR1 SNHLY and CDR2 FYNNEI. V gave up 4 bases and J gave up 0 bases; unmatched junction bases: 5. The CDR3 has 16 residues. DNA for the CDR3: TGTGCCAGCAGTGGCGCTAGCGGGACTAGCACAGATACGCAGTATTTT. This translates into CASSGASGTSTDTQYF.

This CDR3 reads CASSLRDFTDTQYF. The DNA of the CDR3 is TGCGCCAGCAGCCTCAGGGATTTCACAGATACGCAGTATTTT. The chain employs TRBV4-1 and TRBJ2-3; TRBD1 might be the D (5 bases). Trimming took off 4 bases at V and 2 bases at J, with 10 bases between the two ends. CDR3 length: 14 amino acids. Germline lookup yields CDR1 MGHRA and CDR2 YSYEKL.

The chain carries TRBV7-2 and TRBJ2-2; 13 positions agree with TRBD2. The V segment lost 1 base and the J segment 3 bases; nucleotides outside the gene matches: 5. Germline V lookup: CDR1 SGHTA, CDR2 FQGNSA. This CDR3 has 18 residues. The CDR3 reads CASSLESGLAGYTGELFF. As DNA, the CDR3 is TGTGCCAGCAGCTTAGAGTCGGGACTAGCGGGATACACCGGGGAGCTGTTTTTT.

The chain couples TRBV5-1 to TRBJ1-2, with 7 bases identical to TRBD1. Per germline, CDR1 SGHRS and CDR2 YFSETQ. This CDR3 is built from 12 residues. Trimming cost V 0 bases and J 8 bases; bases outside gene matches: 1. The CDR3 DNA follows: TGCGCCAGCAGCTTGGACAGGGGCGGCTACACCTTC. It translates to CASSLDRGGYTF.